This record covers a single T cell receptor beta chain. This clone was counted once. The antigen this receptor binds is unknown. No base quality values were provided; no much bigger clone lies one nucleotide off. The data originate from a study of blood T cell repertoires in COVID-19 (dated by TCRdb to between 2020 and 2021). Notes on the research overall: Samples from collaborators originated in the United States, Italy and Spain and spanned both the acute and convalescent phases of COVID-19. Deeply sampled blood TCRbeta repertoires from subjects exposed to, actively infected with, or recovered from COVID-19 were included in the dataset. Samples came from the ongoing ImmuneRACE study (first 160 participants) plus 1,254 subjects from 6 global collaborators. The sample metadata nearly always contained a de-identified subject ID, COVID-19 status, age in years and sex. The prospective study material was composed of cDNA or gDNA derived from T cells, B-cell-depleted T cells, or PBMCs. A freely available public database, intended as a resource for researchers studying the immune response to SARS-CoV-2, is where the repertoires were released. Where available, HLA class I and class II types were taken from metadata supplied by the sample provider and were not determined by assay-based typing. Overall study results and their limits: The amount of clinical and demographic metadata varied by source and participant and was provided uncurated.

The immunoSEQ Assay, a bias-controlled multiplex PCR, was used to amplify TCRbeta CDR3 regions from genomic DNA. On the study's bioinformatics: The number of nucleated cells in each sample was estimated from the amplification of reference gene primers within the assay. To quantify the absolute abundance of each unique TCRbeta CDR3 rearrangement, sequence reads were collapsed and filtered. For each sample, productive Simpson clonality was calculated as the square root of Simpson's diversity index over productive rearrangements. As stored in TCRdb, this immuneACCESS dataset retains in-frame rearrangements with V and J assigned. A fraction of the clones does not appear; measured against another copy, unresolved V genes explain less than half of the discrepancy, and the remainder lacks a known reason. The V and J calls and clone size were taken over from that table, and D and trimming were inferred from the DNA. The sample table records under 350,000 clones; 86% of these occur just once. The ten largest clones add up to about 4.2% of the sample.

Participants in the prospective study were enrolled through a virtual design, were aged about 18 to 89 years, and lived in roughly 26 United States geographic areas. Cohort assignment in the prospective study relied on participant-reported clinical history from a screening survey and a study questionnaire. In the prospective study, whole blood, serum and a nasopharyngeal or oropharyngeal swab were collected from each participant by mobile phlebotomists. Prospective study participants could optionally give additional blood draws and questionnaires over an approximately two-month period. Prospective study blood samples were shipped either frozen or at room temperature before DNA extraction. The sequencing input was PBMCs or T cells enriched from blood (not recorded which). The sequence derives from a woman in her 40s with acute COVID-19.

The DNA reads TGTGCCAGCAGCTCCAGACTAGCGCGGAACACCGGGGAGCTGTTTTTT. This sequence encodes CASSSRLARNTGELFF. The sequence is built from TRBV7-2 and TRBJ2-2; a stretch of 8 junction bases matches TRBD2. From cysteine to phenylalanine, the CDR3 is 16 amino acids long. The DNA shown is the 48-base CDR3, in frame from base 1. The junction shows trimming of 4 bases on V and 1 base on J, and the gene matches do not reach 5 bases of it. From the germline V gene, CDR1 is SGHTA and CDR2 is FQGNSA. With all but the CDR3 taken from the reference TRBV7-2 and TRBJ2-2 genes, the full variable domain is: GAGVSQSPSNKVTEKGKDVELRCDPISGHTALYWYRQSLGQGLEFLIYFQGNSAPDKSGLPSDRFSAERTGGSVSTLTIQRTQQEDSAVYLCASSSRLARNTGELFFGEGSRLTVL.